Shown below are 3 T cell receptor beta chains from a single sample sequenced in a study of blood T cell repertoires in COVID-19. Repertoires were generated with immunoSEQ multiplex PCR, while TCRdb's copy carries only in-frame clones and drops some. The profile shows 200,000 or so clones, over 80% of them singletons. Sequencing was carried out using peripheral blood. The receptor source for this set is a woman between 35 and 50 years old with acute or convalescent COVID-19.

This clone was detected once. The V and J genes are TRBV28 and TRBJ2-7; a possible D gene is TRBD1 (5 bases). The CDR3 extends over 16 amino acids. Trimming left V 6 bases short and J 1 base short, with 19 bases between. Per the germline V gene, CDR1 is MDHEN and CDR2 is SYDVKM. The CDR3 sequence: CASRRNVQGRSYEQYF. In DNA form, the CDR3 reads TGTGCCAGCAGACGAAACGTCCAGGGTCGGTCCTACGAGCAGTACTTC.

This sequence joins TRBV3-1 (or the pseudogene TRBV3-2) and TRBJ2-7; D might be TRBD2 (6 bases). Germline V gives CDR1 LGHDT, CDR2 YNNKEL (reference sequence). The CDR3 length is 16 residues. V dropped 2 bases and J dropped 3 bases, with 17 bases sitting between them. The CDR3 DNA is TGTGCCAGCAGCCAATCGGACGGGGGATTCCTCTACGAGCAGTACTTC. Its translation is CASSQSDGGFLYEQYF.

In this sample, this clone turned up a few times. The rearrangement uses TRBV28 and TRBJ2-3; tentative D call: TRBD2 (5 bases). Per the germline V gene, CDR1 is MDHEN and CDR2 is SYDVKM. This CDR3 comprises 17 residues. The ends were cut back, 3 bases at V and 3 bases at J, with 19 bases in the middle. The CDR3 DNA reads as TGTGCCAGCAGTTTCGTTCGGGATGACACCATGACAGATACGCAGTATTTT. Translated, it gives CASSFVRDDTMTDTQYF.